The 16 T cell receptor beta chains in this list originate from one sample, sequenced in a study of T cells in Graves' hyperthyroidism and ophthalmopathy. Amplification yielded TCR beta CDR3 regions, with RNA transcripts as the source. During a first-round RT-PCR of the TCR CDR3, the HTBI primer set was used. A single record per CDR3 protein comes from TCRdb applying MiXCR to the multiplex PCR reads. Among 610,000 or so distinct CDR3 sequences, 35% to 55% were seen once, and the ten largest hold more than 7%. What was sequenced was peripheral blood or thyroid tissue (not recorded which). These receptor sequences come from a woman aged 18-29 years with Graves' hyperthyroidism.

The J gene is TRBJ1-1, the V gene TRBV5-1; 7 positions agree with TRBD1. The CDR3 length is 16 residues. Trimming cost V 3 bases and J 0 bases; bases outside gene matches: 8. From germline, CDR1 is SGHRS and CDR2 YFSETQ. CDR3 in amino acids: CASSWTGSRVNTEAFF. The CDR3 nucleotides are TGCGCCAGCAGCTGGACAGGTTCCAGGGTGAACACTGAAGCTTTCTTT.

Ten or more counts support this clonotype. This chain links TRBV4-1 with TRBJ1-1, with a possible D match to TRBD1 (5 bases). CDR3 length: 12 residues. Germline V gene sequence: CDR1 MGHRA, CDR2 YSYEKL. Trimming shortened V by 2 bases and J by 4 bases, and 5 bases separated the two germline ends. CDR3 coding DNA: TGCGCCAGCAGCCAACAGGGCACTGAAGCTTTCTTT. This codes for CASSQQGTEAFF.

The chain combines TRBV7-8 with TRBJ1-5, with D tentatively TRBD1 (5 bases). V lost 6 bases and J lost 1, with 19 bases in between. This CDR3 contains 17 residues. Germline CDR1 reads SGHVS; CDR2 reads FQNEAQ. The CDR3 DNA follows: TGTGCCAGCAGTCACTCGATTTGGGGCGAGAGCAATCAGCCCCAGCATTTT. Encoded protein: CASSHSIWGESNQPQHF.

This clonotype has ten or more counts. The junction shows a germline mismatch at one end, possibly a read error. The chain joins TRBV7-2 to TRBJ1-4, with a possible D match to TRBD1 (5 bases). CDR1 is SGHTA, CDR2 FQGNSA, per germline. CDR3 length: 14 residues. DNA of the CDR3: TGTGCCAGCACCGCGGACGGGACTAATGCAAAACTGTTTTTT. As protein: CASTADGTNAKLFF. The full variable domain, its missing parts supplied by reference TRBV7-2 and TRBJ1-4, is GAGVSQSPSNKVTEKGKDVELRCDPISGHTALYWYRQSLGQGLEFLIYFQGNSAPDKSGLPSDRFSAERTGGSVSTLTIQRTQQEDSAVYLCASTADGTNAKLFFGSGTQLSVL.

This clonotype showed up just a few times. J is TRBJ1-5 and V is TRBV4-1; 10 bases fit TRBD1. CDR3 length: 16 amino acids. The junction had 5 bases not matched to a gene; V was cut back by 0 bases and J by 6 bases. Germline V lookup: CDR1 MGHRA, CDR2 YSYEKL. Here the CDR3 DNA reads TGCGCCAGCAGCCAAGAAGCGACAGGGGGCGTTCAGCCCCAGCATTTT. It encodes CASSQEATGGVQPQHF.

This rearrangement joins TRBV7-2 to TRBJ2-5; D is perhaps TRBD2 (7 bases). The CDR3 spans 13 residues. With 5 bases removed from V and 3 bases from J, the gap between germline ends came to 10 bases. The germline gives CDR1 SGHTA, CDR2 FQGNSA. The CDR3, as DNA: TGTGCCAGCAGCGGGGGGGCTGAAGAGACCCAGTACTTC. Encoded protein: CASSGGAEETQYF. The whole variable domain, filled in from reference TRBV7-2 and TRBJ2-5, reads GAGVSQSPSNKVTEKGKDVELRCDPISGHTALYWYRQSLGQGLEFLIYFQGNSAPDKSGLPSDRFSAERTGGSVSTLTIQRTQQEDSAVYLCASSGGAEETQYFGPGTRLLVL.

This chain joins TRBV20-1 and TRBJ2-5; 9 nucleotides line up with TRBD2. V gave up 3 bases and J gave up 5 bases; unmatched junction bases: 10. CDR3 size: 15 residues. The V gene's germline CDR1 is DFQATT and CDR2 SNEGSKA (reference sequence). The DNA of the CDR3 is TGCAGTGCTAGTGTAGCGGGAGTTGACACCGAGACCCAGTACTTC. This codes for CSASVAGVDTETQYF.

With regard to this clonotype: Sequence at one end of the junction differs from germline and may be a read error. The chain has TRBV13 and TRBJ2-7, with TRBD2 matching 11 bases. CDR1 and CDR2 from the germline V gene are PRHDT and FYEKMQ (reference sequence). This CDR3 is built from 15 residues. CDR3 sequence reads: CANSLGTSGGYEQYF. The CDR3 nucleotides read TGTGCCAACAGCTTAGGGACTAGCGGAGGGTACGAGCAGTACTTC.

The chain combines TRBV24-1 with TRBJ2-1, with D hard to call. CDR1 and CDR2 (germline): KGHDR, SFDVKD. V lost 3 bases, J lost 0 bases, and 11 bases lay in between. The CDR3 length is 16 residues. CDR3: CATSDTTRSSYNEQFF. The CDR3 DNA follows: TGTGCCACCAGTGATACGACTCGCAGCTCCTACAATGAGCAGTTCTTC.

The chain employs TRBV25-1 and TRBJ1-1; no firm D call. The CDR3 has 15 amino acids. Germline V gene sequence: CDR1 MGHDK, CDR2 SYGVNS. V lost 4 bases to trimming and J lost 7 bases, with 19 bases between them. DNA for the CDR3: TGTGCCAGCAGTGCTAGAGTTGCCCCGGGCAGTGAAGCTTTCTTT. This codes for CASSARVAPGSEAFF.

The chain uses TRBV29-1 and TRBJ1-2, with 9 bases matching TRBD1. The length of the CDR3 is 11 residues. In germline, CDR1 is SQVTM, CDR2 ANQGSEA. Trimming took 7 bases from V and 7 from J; bases not matched to a gene: 4. DNA of the CDR3: TGCAGCGGCCCGGACAGGGGTGGCTACACCTTC. Its translation is CSGPDRGGYTF.

This clonotype was counted a few times. The J gene is TRBJ1-2, the V gene TRBV29-1; no clear D. Trimming shortened V by 5 bases and J by 6 bases, and 13 bases separated the two germline ends. The CDR3 contains 12 residues. From germline, CDR1 is SQVTM and CDR2 ANQGSEA. The CDR3 sequence: CSVSGGGDGYTF. CDR3 bases: TGCAGCGTTAGTGGTGGCGGGGATGGCTACACCTTC.

This clonotype was recorded at least ten times. V usage is TRBV5-4 and J usage is TRBJ1-4; TRBD1 matches at 8 bases. Germline V gives CDR1 SGHNT, CDR2 YYREEE (reference sequence). J gave up 3 bases and V 5 bases, and 6 bases lay outside the gene matches. The CDR3 covers 15 residues. CDR3 loop: CASSYQGAANEKLFF. In DNA, the CDR3 is TGTGCCAGCAGTTACCAGGGGGCGGCTAATGAAAAACTGTTTTTT.

This sequence joins TRBV20-1 and TRBJ2-2; D unclear. The CDR3 spans 14 residues. The germline CDR1 and CDR2 sequences are DFQATT and SNEGSKA (reference sequence). V lost 1 base to trimming and J lost 8 bases, with 14 bases between them. CDR3 region: CSARVPAIGGELFF. The CDR3 DNA reads as TGCAGTGCTAGAGTGCCGGCGATCGGAGGGGAGCTGTTTTTT.

This clonotype has a single count. V gene TRBV12-5 combines with J gene TRBJ1-2; no clear D. Trimming removed 3 bases from V and 2 bases from J, with 7 bases in between. CDR3 length equals 13 residues. Germline V CDR1 and CDR2: LGHNT, FRNRAP. The CDR3 DNA sequence: TGTGCTAGTGGTTTAAGCAGCAACTATGGCTACACCTTC. The encoded protein is CASGLSSNYGYTF.

This clonotype appeared many times. The rearrangement uses TRBV5-6 and TRBJ2-7, with TRBD1 matching 9 bases. Germline V CDR1 and CDR2: SGHDT, YYEEEE. V lost 0 bases to trimming and J lost 3 bases; unmatched junction nucleotides: 4. The CDR3 sequence is 15 residues long. DNA for the CDR3: TGTGCCAGCAGCTTGGCAGGGACAGGGAGCTACGAGCAGTACTTC. Translation: CASSLAGTGSYEQYF.